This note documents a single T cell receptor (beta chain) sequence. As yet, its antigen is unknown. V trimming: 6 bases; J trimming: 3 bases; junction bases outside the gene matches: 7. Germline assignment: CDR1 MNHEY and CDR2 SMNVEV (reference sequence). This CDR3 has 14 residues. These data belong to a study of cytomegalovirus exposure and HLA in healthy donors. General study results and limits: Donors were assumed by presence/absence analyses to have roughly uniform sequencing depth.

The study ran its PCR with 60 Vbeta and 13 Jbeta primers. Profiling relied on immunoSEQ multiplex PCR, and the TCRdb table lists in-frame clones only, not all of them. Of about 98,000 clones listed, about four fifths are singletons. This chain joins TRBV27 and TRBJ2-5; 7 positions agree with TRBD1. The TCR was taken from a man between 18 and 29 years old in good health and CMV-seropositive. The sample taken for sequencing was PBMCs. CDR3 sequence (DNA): TGTGCCAGCAGCCAAAACAGGGGCGAAGAGACCCAGTACTTC. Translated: CASSQNRGEETQYF.